The rows below give T cell receptor beta chains drawn from one sample of a study of blood T cell repertoires in COVID-19. Produced via immunoSEQ multiplex PCR; TCRdb's table is partial and in-frame only. The sample comprises about 88,000 clones, about 88% of which are singletons, and about 2.9% rests with the top ten. Input material: peripheral blood. Receptor source: an elderly woman with acute or convalescent COVID-19. CDR3s include the opening cysteine and the closing phenylalanine or tryptophan. A D gene is named only where the DNA matches it firmly. Clone size appears in some rows only: once, few, many, or a class for an expanded clone.

>TRBJ2-7|NA|14|TRBD2|TRBV19
TGTGCCAGTAGTATAAGCGGGGAGTCCTACGAGCAGTACTTC
CASSISGESYEQYF
>TRBJ1-1|NA|14|NA|TRBV2
TGTGCCAGCACTGAAGGGGCCTGGAACACTGAAGCTTTCTTT
CASTEGAWNTEAFF
>TRBJ2-1|few|15|NA|TRBV11-3
TGTGCCAGCAGCTTAGGTGGGAGCGTCTACAATGAGCAGTTCTTC
CASSLGGSVYNEQFF
>TRBJ1-4|NA|16|NA|TRBV9
TGTGCCAGCAGCGTATTTGGGCAGGGAGGGGATGAAAAACTGTTTTTT
CASSVFGQGGDEKLFF
>TRBJ2-2|NA|15|NA|TRBV5-1
TGCGCCAGCAGCCAAACGACATTGAACACCGGGGAGCTGTTTTTT
CASSQTTLNTGELFF
>TRBJ1-2|NA|17|NA|TRBV9
TGTGCCAGCAGGTCGGGGGGAGGGTCTGCCCACTATGGTGGCTACACCTTC
CASRSGGGSAHYGGYTF
>TRBJ1-1|once|15|NA|TRBV5-4
TGTGCCAGCAGCCCGGAAGTAGGGGAGAACACTGAAGCTTTCTTT
CASSPEVGENTEAFF
>TRBJ2-1|NA|13|NA|TRBV19
TGTGCCAGTAGCTTGACAGCCTACAATGAGCAGTTCTTC
CASSLTAYNEQFF
>TRBJ2-2|NA|15|NA|TRBV18
TGTGCCAGCTCACCGAGATTAGACAGCACCGGGGAGCTGTTTTTT
CASSPRLDSTGELFF
>TRBJ2-2|once|15|TRBD1|TRBV5-4
TGTGCCAGCAGCGGCCGGGACAGGGGAGCCGGGGAGCTGTTTTTT
CASSGRDRGAGELFF
>TRBJ1-4|NA|15|NA|TRBV5-1
TGCGCCAGCAGCTTGGAAGGGGGAACTAATGAAAAACTGTTTTTT
CASSLEGGTNEKLFF
>TRBJ1-2|NA|14|NA|TRBV5-5
TGTGCCAGCAGCTTGGTTCAGGGCGCTTATGGCTACACCTTC
CASSLVQGAYGYTF
>TRBJ2-5|NA|15|TRBD1|TRBV7-9
TGTGCCAGCAGCTTATTGGCAGGGGGTTGGGAGACCCAGTACTTC
CASSLLAGGWETQYF
>TRBJ1-6|NA|16|NA|TRBV19
TGTGCCAGTAGTGTAACACACAGGGCCGAAGATTCACCCCTCCACTTT
CASSVTHRAEDSPLHF
>TRBJ2-1|NA|15|NA|TRBV21-1
TGTGCCAGCGCCTGGGAGGGCCGCTCCTACAATGAGCAGTTCTTC
CASAWEGRSYNEQFF
>TRBJ2-7|NA|16|NA|TRBV4-2
TGTGCCAGCAGCCAAGAACAGAGGGGACTCTCCTACGAGCAGTACTTC
CASSQEQRGLSYEQYF
>TRBJ1-2|NA|15|NA|TRBV7-9
TGTGCCAGCAGCTTGGCAAGCGAGGAGGCCTATGGCTACACCTTC
CASSLASEEAYGYTF
>TRBJ2-7|NA|15|NA|TRBV7-2
TGTGCCAGCAGCCCCGTTGATAGCGGTGCCTACGAGCAGTACTTC
CASSPVDSGAYEQYF
>TRBJ1-4|NA|16|NA|TRBV15
TGTGCCACCAGCAGAGAAGGGGCAGCAACTAATGAAAAACTGTTTTTT
CATSREGAATNEKLFF
>TRBJ2-7|NA|15|NA|TRBV11-3
TGTGCCAGCAGCTTAGGTAGCGCGAGCTCCTACGAGCAGTACTTC
CASSLGSASSYEQYF
>TRBJ1-3|NA|15|TRBD1|TRBV5-1
TGCGCCAGCAGTCCGGAGGGGGCAACTGGAAACACCATATATTTT
CASSPEGATGNTIYF
>TRBJ1-1|NA|14|TRBD1|TRBV5-1
TGCGCCAGCAGCGCGGACAGGGTTAGCACTGAAGCTTTCTTT
CASSADRVSTEAFF
>TRBJ1-1|few|13|TRBD1|TRBV5-1
TGCGCCAGCAGTTACCAGGGGGACACTGAAGCTTTCTTT
CASSYQGDTEAFF
>TRBJ2-2|NA|15|TRBD2|TRBV6-5
TGTGCCAGCAGACGGGTAGCGGGGAACACCGGGGAGCTGTTTTTT
CASRRVAGNTGELFF
>TRBJ2-7|once|14|NA|TRBV7-8
TGTGCCAGCAGCTTAGACATACGCTCCTACGAGCAGTACTTC
CASSLDIRSYEQYF
>TRBJ2-1|NA|18|NA|TRBV27
TGTGCCAGCAGGGAGGGCAGGGGGATTGGAAGCTCCTACAATGAGCAGTTCTTC
CASREGRGIGSSYNEQFF
>TRBJ2-5|NA|18|TRBD2|TRBV7-2
TGTGCCAGCAGCTTGCAACACCCGGGACTAGCGATCCGAGAGACCCAGTACTTC
CASSLQHPGLAIRETQYF
>TRBJ1-4|once|15|NA|TRBV4-2
TGTGCCAGCAGCCAAGAAGGGCAGGGGAATGAAAAACTGTTTTTT
CASSQEGQGNEKLFF
>TRBJ2-1|NA|17|NA|TRBV15
TGTGCCACCAGCAGAGATTCGGGAGCGAGCTCCTACAATGAGCAGTTCTTC
CATSRDSGASSYNEQFF
>TRBJ2-7|NA|15|NA|TRBV3-1/TRBV3-2
TGTGCCAGCAGCCAAGGCCGCGAAAGCTCCTACGAGCAGTACTTC
CASSQGRESSYEQYF
>TRBJ2-7|NA|15|TRBD1|TRBV7-3
TGTGCCAGCAGTCTCACCGGGACAGGGACCTACGAGCAGTACTTC
CASSLTGTGTYEQYF
>TRBJ2-5|NA|15|NA|TRBV21-1
TGTGCCAGCAGCAACTCGACAGAGGCACGGGAGACCCAGTACTTC
CASSNSTEARETQYF
>TRBJ1-5|NA|14|NA|TRBV28
TGTGCCAGCAGTTTATGGCAGGATAATCAGCCCCAGCATTTT
CASSLWQDNQPQHF
>TRBJ2-7|NA|14|NA|TRBV5-1
TGCGCCAGCAGCCGGGGGGGACAGAACTACGAGCAGTACTTC
CASSRGGQNYEQYF
>TRBJ1-1|NA|11|NA|TRBV30
TGTGCCTGGAGCCGTCGGGGTGAAGCTTTCTTT
CAWSRRGEAFF
>TRBJ2-2|NA|14|TRBD1|TRBV9
TGTGCCAGCAGCGCACAGGGGGTAGGCGGGGAGCTGTTTTTT
CASSAQGVGGELFF
>TRBJ2-7|few|14|NA|TRBV10-1
TGCGCCAGCAGGAGGACAGTTTTCTCCTACGAGCAGTACTTC
CASRRTVFSYEQYF
>TRBJ1-2|NA|13|NA|TRBV7-2
TGTGCCAGCAGCTTAACGGCTAACTATGGCTACACCTTC
CASSLTANYGYTF
>TRBJ2-6|NA|19|TRBD1|TRBV9
TGTGCCAGCAGCGAGACGGGACAGCTAACGAGCTCTGGGGCCAACGTCCTGACTTTC
CASSETGQLTSSGANVLTF
>TRBJ2-3|NA|18|TRBD2|TRBV9
TGTGCCAGCAGCGCGGGGACTAGCGGGACTCTAAAAGCAGATACGCAGTATTTT
CASSAGTSGTLKADTQYF
>TRBJ2-7|NA|16|TRBD1|TRBV27
TGTGCCAGCATCAGGTCGTCTGGGACAGGTACCTACGAGCAGTACTTC
CASIRSSGTGTYEQYF
>TRBJ1-3|NA|11|NA|TRBV20-1
TGCAGTGCTCGTACAGGAAACACCATATATTTT
CSARTGNTIYF
>TRBJ2-5|NA|17|TRBD1|TRBV7-9
TGTGCCAGCAGCTTGTTTTTCTCCTCAGGGGGAAGGTTGACCCAGTACTTC
CASSLFFSSGGRLTQYF
>TRBJ2-1|once|15|NA|TRBV5-1
TGCGCCAGCAGCTTGGATTCGACGGGATACAATGAGCAGTTCTTC
CASSLDSTGYNEQFF
>TRBJ1-3|NA|16|TRBD1|TRBV7-2
TGTGCCAGCAGCTTAGGGTCTACAGGGGGAGGAAACACCATATATTTT
CASSLGSTGGGNTIYF
>TRBJ2-1|NA|18|TRBD1|TRBV11-2
TGTGCCAGCAGCTTAATTGGGAAGGTCCCAGGGGGCATGACTGAGCAGTTCTTC
CASSLIGKVPGGMTEQFF